These T cell receptor beta chains were read from a single sample in a study of blood T cell repertoires in COVID-19. Repertoires were generated with immunoSEQ multiplex PCR, while TCRdb's copy carries only in-frame clones and drops some. Found here are under 300,000 clones, 75% to 90% of them singletons; the top ten hold more than 5%. Sequencing used PBMCs or T cells enriched from blood (not recorded which). The source of these receptors is a woman aged 25 to 45 with acute COVID-19. CDR3s include the opening cysteine and the closing phenylalanine or tryptophan. Each record gives: J gene, V gene, D gene, clone size, CDR3 protein, CDR3 DNA. The D gene is left open where the match is weak. Clone size is not always given. Where it is, it says once, few, many or a class for expanded clones.

TRBJ1-3,TRBV5-1,-,-,CASNAQPGSGNTIYF,TGCGCCAGCAACGCACAGCCTGGCTCTGGAAACACCATATATTTT
TRBJ2-7,TRBV6-5,TRBD2,-,CASSPWAGGPYEQYF,TGTGCCAGCAGCCCATGGGCGGGGGGGCCTTACGAGCAGTACTTC
TRBJ2-1,TRBV10-3,TRBD2,-,CAIAEGLAGGNEQFF,TGTGCCATCGCAGAGGGACTAGCGGGAGGCAATGAGCAGTTCTTC
TRBJ2-5,TRBV19,-,-,CASSHHPGKETQYF,TGTGCCAGTAGTCACCACCCGGGGAAAGAGACCCAGTACTTC
TRBJ2-5,TRBV18,-,-,CASSPTGTRQETQYF,TGTGCCAGCTCTCCAACCGGGACACGACAAGAGACCCAGTACTTC
TRBJ2-1,TRBV25-1,TRBD2,-,CASSVSAGSEQFF,TGTGCCAGCAGTGTGTCAGCGGGGAGTGAGCAGTTCTTC
TRBJ1-6,TRBV5-5,-,once,CASSLAWRSDSPLHF,TGTGCCAGCAGCTTGGCCTGGAGATCCGATTCACCCCTCCACTTT
TRBJ2-7,TRBV6-1,TRBD2,-,CASSDSGRAPEQYF,TGTGCCAGCAGTGATAGCGGGAGGGCGCCCGAGCAGTACTTC
TRBJ2-7,TRBV21-1,-,-,CASSRGGCPYEQYF,TGTGCCAGCAGCCGGGGGGGTTGCCCTTACGAGCAGTACTTC
TRBJ1-4,TRBV6-5,TRBD1,-,CASSTGDSIEKLFF,TGTGCCAGCAGCACAGGGGATTCAATTGAAAAACTGTTTTTT
TRBJ2-7,TRBV9,TRBD2,few,CASSATPGLVGDEQYF,TGTGCCAGCAGCGCCACCCCGGGACTAGTAGGAGACGAGCAGTACTTC
TRBJ2-5,TRBV6-5,-,-,CASSYSTLHQETQYF,TGTGCCAGCAGTTACTCGACATTGCACCAAGAGACCCAGTACTTC
TRBJ2-1,TRBV7-8,-,-,CASSLALERISYNEQFF,TGTGCCAGCAGCTTAGCGTTGGAGCGCATCTCCTACAATGAGCAGTTCTTC
TRBJ1-6,TRBV3-1/TRBV3-2,TRBD1,-,CASSEGQENSPLHF,TGTGCCAGCAGCGAGGGACAGGAGAATTCACCCCTCCACTTT
TRBJ2-2,TRBV15,TRBD1,-,CATSRGQGGTGELFF,TGTGCCACCAGCAGAGGACAGGGGGGAACCGGGGAGCTGTTTTTT
TRBJ1-2,TRBV5-1,TRBD1,-,CASSLEGTGKLGYTF,TGCGCCAGCAGCTTGGAGGGGACAGGGAAACTGGGCTACACCTTC
TRBJ1-2,TRBV19,-,once,CASSPQVYETRPNSYGYTF,TGTGCCAGTAGTCCCCAAGTGTATGAGACAAGGCCAAACAGCTATGGCTACACCTTC
TRBJ2-1,TRBV6-1,TRBD2,once,CASSEAVAGADEQFF,TGTGCCAGCAGTGAAGCCGTAGCGGGGGCGGATGAGCAGTTCTTC